The 29 T cell receptor beta chains given below trace back to one sample, sequenced in a study of regulatory T cells. Primers: 52 TRBV forward and 13 TRBJ reverse. The repertoire was sequenced with immunoSEQ multiplex PCR; TCRdb's copy has only in-frame clones and lacks some. The sample includes 15,000 or so clones, more than 85% of them seen just once. Material: CD8+ T cells sorted from blood. All receptors derive from a person under 35 with CD3G deficiency.

V gene TRBV5-4 combines with J gene TRBJ2-2; TRBD1 aligns across 7 bases. This CDR3 region has 15 residues. The germline gives CDR1 SGHNT, CDR2 YYREEE (reference sequence). With 1 base clipped from V and 6 bases from J, the junction kept 6 bases outside the gene matches. CDR3 in DNA: TGTGCCAGCAGCTTGTCAACAGGGGTCCCCGGGGAGCTGTTTTTT. This codes for CASSLSTGVPGELFF.

CDR3 DNA sequence: TGTGCCAGCCCTATATCGACAGCCAAGAACACTGAAGCTTTCTTT. Protein sequence: CASPISTAKNTEAFF. The V gene is TRBV9, the J gene TRBJ1-1; tentatively, D is TRBD1 (5 bases). The V end lost 7 bases, the J end lost 1 base, and 17 bases lay between the germline ends. This CDR3 has 15 residues. Germline V gene lookup returns CDR1 SGDLS and CDR2 YYNGEE.

This clone was recorded a few times. The chain links TRBV7-9 to TRBJ2-5, with TRBD1 matching over 9 bases. This CDR3 spans 16 amino acids. Germline lookup yields CDR1 SEHNR and CDR2 FQNEAQ (reference sequence). V was clipped by 5 bases and J by 5 bases; unmatched bases: 12. CDR3 bases: TGTGCCAGCAGCAGCTTAAGGGATGGACAGGGGGAGACCCAGTACTTC. This sequence encodes CASSSLRDGQGETQYF.

This chain uses TRBV5-1 with TRBJ1-1; D ambiguous. Trimming removed 0 bases from V and 0 bases from J, with 6 bases in between. Germline V gives CDR1 SGHRS, CDR2 YFSETQ. This CDR3 spans 14 amino acids. The CDR3 sequence is CASSLDPMNTEAFF. DNA for the CDR3: TGCGCCAGCAGCTTGGACCCGATGAACACTGAAGCTTTCTTT.

This clone was observed a single time. The CDR3 DNA reads TGTGCCAGCCGCCCTACCGTCGCCTACGAGCAGTACTTC. This codes for CASRPTVAYEQYF. This rearrangement joins TRBV27 to TRBJ2-7; no definite D call. This CDR3 has 13 residues. The ends were cut back, 8 bases at V and 2 bases at J, with 13 bases in the middle. Germline CDR1 reads MNHEY; CDR2 reads SMNVEV (reference sequence).

The gene calls are TRBV10-2 and TRBJ1-1, with 7 bases fitting TRBD1. The CDR3 is made up of 14 amino acids. Germline V gene sequence: CDR1 WSHSY, CDR2 SAAADI. The ends lost 2 bases at V and 5 bases at J; junction bases unmatched: 5. The CDR3 DNA reads TGCGCCAGCAGTGAGCCCCAGGGGGGGACTGAAGCTTTCTTT. Translation: CASSEPQGGTEAFF.

This CDR3 reads CASSSAGLPSGNTIYF. In DNA, the CDR3 is TGTGCCAGTAGTTCGGCGGGACTGCCCTCTGGAAACACCATATATTTT. V and J are TRBV19 and TRBJ1-3, with D tentatively TRBD1 (5 bases). Germline-derived CDR1 and CDR2 are LNHDA and SQIVND (reference sequence). This CDR3 contains 16 residues. V lost 5 bases to trimming and J lost 0 bases, with 14 bases between them.

The V and J genes are TRBV6-1 and TRBJ2-7, with TRBD1 matching over 8 bases. In germline, CDR1 is MNHNS, CDR2 SASEGT. The CDR3 length is 15 residues. Trimming removed 2 bases from V and 1 base from J; junction bases left unmatched: 4. The CDR3 coding sequence is TGTGCCAGCAGTGAACGGGACAGGACTTCCTACGAGCAGTACTTC. Its protein product is CASSERDRTSYEQYF.

The rearrangement links TRBV7-9 to TRBJ2-2; D may match TRBD1 or TRBD2 (6 bases each). The ends were cut back, 1 base at V and 4 bases at J, with 16 bases in the middle. This CDR3 contains 17 residues. Germline values: CDR1 SEHNR, CDR2 FQNEAQ (reference sequence). This chain's CDR3 is CASSLGPGSGATGELFF. The CDR3 nucleotides read TGTGCCAGCAGCTTAGGTCCAGGGTCGGGGGCCACCGGGGAGCTGTTTTTT.

This sequence joins TRBV2 and TRBJ1-2; no clear D gene. The CDR3 length is 11 residues. Germline loops: CDR1 SNHLY, CDR2 FYNNEI. V gave up 10 bases and J gave up 10 bases, with 16 bases separating them. The CDR3 loop is CATPNPAHYTF. As DNA, the CDR3 is TGTGCCACCCCAAACCCGGCCCACTACACCTTC.

V gene TRBV4-1 combines with J gene TRBJ1-2; D is undetermined. Between the trimmed V and J ends, which lost 2 bases and 8 bases, there was a span of 9 bases. The CDR3 totals 12 residues. Germline V gives CDR1 MGHRA, CDR2 YSYEKL. CDR3 nucleotide sequence: TGCGCCAGCAGCCAACCCAGTGGGGGCTACACCTTC. This gives the protein CASSQPSGGYTF.

The V call is TRBV6-1, the J call TRBJ1-1, with D unclear. Germline CDR1 and CDR2: MNHNS and SASEGT. Trimming removed 4 bases from V and 0 bases from J, with 6 bases in between. There are 13 residues in the CDR3. The DNA of the CDR3 is TGTGCCAGCAGTGCTGACTTGAACACTGAAGCTTTCTTT. Protein: CASSADLNTEAFF.

The rearrangement links TRBV11-3 to TRBJ2-5, with a possible D match to TRBD2 (6 bases). The V end lost 0 bases, the J end lost 5 bases, and 7 bases lay between the germline ends. Germline CDR1 reads SGHNT; CDR2 reads YENEEA. CDR3 length equals 13 residues. The CDR3 DNA is TGTGCCAGCAGCTTAGACCGGGGGGAGACCCAGTACTTC. This gives the protein CASSLDRGETQYF. Full variable domain (rest looked up from reference TRBV11-3 and TRBJ2-5): EAGVVQSPRYKIIEKKQPVAFWCNPISGHNTLYWYLQNLGQGPELLIRYENEEAVDDSQLPKDRFSAERLKGVDSTLKIQPAELGDSAVYLCASSLDRGETQYFGPGTRLLVL.

This clone was recorded only once. The rearrangement links TRBV27 to TRBJ2-7; 7 nucleotides match TRBD1. CDR1 is MNHEY and CDR2 is SMNVEV in the germline V gene (reference sequence). V dropped 6 bases and J dropped 0; count of bases not matched to a gene: 11. This CDR3 is built from 16 residues. The CDR3 is CASRTSGRGLSYEQYF. In nucleotides, the CDR3 is TGTGCCAGCAGGACCTCGGGAAGGGGGCTCTCCTACGAGCAGTACTTC.

This clone came up a few times. The chain recombines TRBV28 with TRBJ2-7; 8 bases agree with TRBD1. The CDR3 contains 16 residues. V shed 4 bases, J shed 2 bases, and the junction held 10 bases outside the gene matches. The germline V gene encodes CDR1 MDHEN and CDR2 SYDVKM. The CDR3 loop is CASSSPLRTGTYEQYF. The DNA for the CDR3 is TGTGCCAGCAGTTCTCCCCTCCGGACAGGGACCTACGAGCAGTACTTC.

The J gene is TRBJ1-1, the V gene TRBV10-3; 9 bases map to TRBD1. There are 13 residues in the CDR3. Per the germline V gene, CDR1 is ENHRY and CDR2 is SYGVKD. The trim removed 11 bases at V and 1 base at J, leaving 5 bases unmatched. The CDR3: CASGTGPNTEAFF. The CDR3 DNA reads TGTGCCTCGGGGACAGGGCCGAACACTGAAGCTTTCTTT.

The CDR3 is CASSQDFGDITYNEQFF. The CDR3 nucleotides are TGTGCCAGCAGCCAAGATTTCGGAGACATCACCTACAATGAGCAGTTCTTC. This chain joins TRBV14 and TRBJ2-1, with D uncertain. The V end lost 0 bases, the J end lost 2 bases, and 14 bases lay between the germline ends. Per germline, CDR1 SGHDN and CDR2 FVKESK. This CDR3 is built from 17 residues.

This clone was counted once. J is TRBJ2-5 and V is TRBV7-2; D is uncertain. V was clipped by 8 bases and J by 5 bases, with 18 bases between them. The CDR3 has 14 residues. Germline V CDR1 and CDR2: SGHTA, FQGNSA. The DNA of the CDR3 is TGTGCCAGCCGGAAACACCCACAGTGGGAGACCCAGTACTTC. Translated: CASRKHPQWETQYF.

This clone has only one observation. This chain links TRBV28 with TRBJ2-5; TRBD1 aligns across 11 bases. The better agreement between TRBJ2-7 and the DNA end casts doubt on the J call. The V gene's germline CDR1 is MDHEN and CDR2 SYDVKM. CDR3 length: 19 residues. This CDR3 is CASSSYRDRGSSPAYEQYF. The CDR3 DNA reads TGTGCCAGCAGTTCCTACCGGGACAGGGGGTCTTCACCTGCCTACGAGCAGTACTTC.

The V call is TRBV4-3, the J call TRBJ2-7, with D perhaps matching TRBD2 (6 bases). Looked up from germline, CDR1 is LGHNA and CDR2 is YSLEER. Trimming removed 1 base at V and 0 bases at J, with 10 bases between. The CDR3 loop spans 15 amino acids. CDR3 nucleotides: TGCGCCAGCAGCCAAGCACGGGGGAGCTCCTACGAGCAGTACTTC. It codes for CASSQARGSSYEQYF.

This clone has just one count. V usage is TRBV7-9 and J usage is TRBJ2-5, with D hard to call. V gave up 1 base and J gave up 7 bases, with 4 bases separating them. The CDR3 runs 11 residues. Germline V CDR1 and CDR2: SEHNR, FQNEAQ (reference sequence). CDR3 amino acids: CASSLDGTQYF. The DNA for the CDR3 is TGTGCCAGCAGCTTAGATGGGACCCAGTACTTC. Full variable domain (rest looked up from reference TRBV7-9 and TRBJ2-5): DTGVSQNPRHKITKRGQNVTFRCDPISEHNRLYWYRQTLGQGPEFLTYFQNEAQLEKSRLLSDRFSAERPKGSFSTLEIQRTEQGDSAMYLCASSLDGTQYFGPGTRLLVL.

This chain connects TRBV11-2 to TRBJ2-7; possibly TRBD2 for D (5 bases). Germline V gives CDR1 SGHAT, CDR2 FQNNGV. There are 14 residues in the CDR3. V was cut by 5 bases and J by 2 bases, with 13 bases left in between. Here the CDR3 DNA reads TGTGCCAGCAGCCACTTAGGGAGCGCCTACGAGCAGTACTTC. Its protein product is CASSHLGSAYEQYF.

This chain connects TRBV4-3 to TRBJ1-5; D not certain. Germline assignment: CDR1 LGHNA and CDR2 YSLEER. This CDR3 has 13 amino acids. V was trimmed by 1 base and J by 7 bases, leaving 8 bases between them. CDR3 DNA: TGCGCCAGCAGCCAAGCAACGGGCCAGCCCCAGCATTTT. Protein sequence: CASSQATGQPQHF.

This chain links TRBV7-8 with TRBJ2-5, with 13 bases fitting TRBD2. The germline V gene encodes CDR1 SGHVS and CDR2 FQNEAQ. The CDR3 has 17 residues. Germline trimming cut 4 bases from V and 5 bases from J; bases unmatched to any gene: 10. The CDR3 here is CASSSRGTSGDRETQYF. CDR3 nucleotide sequence: TGTGCCAGCAGCTCCCGGGGGACTAGCGGGGACCGGGAGACCCAGTACTTC.

The chain has TRBV19 and TRBJ1-5; D is ambiguous. The V gene's germline CDR1 is LNHDA and CDR2 SQIVND (reference sequence). The CDR3 has 20 amino acids. With 0 bases removed from V and 4 bases from J, the gap between germline ends came to 25 bases. CDR3 DNA sequence: TGTGCCAGTAGTATAGATCCGAATAGTAGGTTGAGACTCGATAATCAGCCCCAGCATTTT. Its protein is CASSIDPNSRLRLDNQPQHF.

The chain recombines TRBV19 with TRBJ1-2, with D possibly TRBD1 on 6 matching bases. Trimming cost V 6 bases and J 8 bases, with 19 bases left between them. CDR3 length equals 14 residues. The V gene's germline CDR1 is LNHDA and CDR2 SQIVND (reference sequence). The CDR3 spells CASSPRGAPGGYTF. In DNA form, the CDR3 reads TGTGCCAGTAGCCCCAGGGGCGCGCCCGGGGGCTACACCTTC.

A remark on this clone: An end of the junction does not agree with germline; a read error may underlie this. V is TRBV10-3 and J is TRBJ1-2, with D maybe TRBD1 (6 bases). Germline CDR1 is ENHRY and CDR2 is SYGVKD. This CDR3 is built from 15 residues. The CDR3 here is CAISPDGGANDGYTF. CDR3 nucleotide sequence: TGTGCCATCAGTCCCGATGGGGGGGCTAACGATGGCTACACCTTC.

V usage is TRBV7-6 and J usage is TRBJ2-3; D is perhaps TRBD2 (5 bases). The germline V gene encodes CDR1 SGHVS and CDR2 FNYEAQ. Trimming stripped 4 bases from V and 4 bases from J, with 6 bases between. This CDR3 has 12 amino acids. The CDR3, as DNA: TGTGCCAGCAGCTCGCGGGCAGATACGCAGTATTTT. Its translation: CASSSRADTQYF.

The chain employs TRBV4-3 and TRBJ1-2; D perhaps matches TRBD1 (5 bases). CDR1 and CDR2 from the germline V gene are LGHNA and YSLEER. V lost 0 bases to trimming and J lost 6 bases, with 8 bases between them. The CDR3 consists of 13 residues. The CDR3 bases are TGCGCCAGCAGCCAAGAATGGGGCGATGGCTACACCTTC. Translated: CASSQEWGDGYTF.